The rows below give T cell receptor beta chains drawn from one sample of a study of type 1 and type 2 diabetes patients. One entry per CDR3 protein, called by TCRdb with MiXCR from the multiplex PCR reads. The data show more than 250,000 distinct CDR3 sequences, over 45% seen once. Specimen: peripheral blood mononuclear cells (PBMCs). These receptors all come from a man between 18 and 35 years old with type 2 diabetes. The CDR3 runs from the conserved cysteine through the conserved F or W. Fields, in order: D gene, J gene, clone size, V gene, CDR3 protein, CDR3 DNA. A D gene is named only where the DNA matches it firmly. Clone size, where shown, is once, few, many, or a class for clones that have expanded.

TRBD2	TRBJ2-7	-	TRBV7-3	CASSIGGSSYNEQYF	TGTGCCAGCAGTATCGGGGGGAGCTCCTACAATGAGCAGTACTTC
-	TRBJ1-4	-	TRBV7-2	CASSLNRGNEKLFF	TGTGCCAGCAGCTTAAATCGGGGTAATGAAAAACTGTTTTTT
TRBD1	TRBJ2-7	-	TRBV20-1	CSVDTGGGEQYF	TGCAGCGTCGACACAGGGGGAGGCGAGCAGTACTTC
-	TRBJ1-1	few	TRBV29-1	CSVDEYGTEAFF	TGCAGCGTTGACGAGTATGGCACTGAAGCTTTCTTT
TRBD1	TRBJ1-4	-	TRBV30	CASHHKQGRGANEKLFF	TGTGCCTCTCACCACAAACAGGGGCGGGGAGCTAATGAAAAACTGTTTTTT
TRBD1	TRBJ2-7	-	TRBV10-2	CASRQGLDEQYF	TGCGCCAGCAGACAGGGGTTAGACGAGCAGTACTTC
-	TRBJ2-7	-	TRBV20-1	CRARDPRLNYEQYF	TGCAGGGCTAGAGATCCCCGACTCAACTACGAGCAGTACTTC
-	TRBJ2-5	-	TRBV30	CAWSNGGPETQYF	TGTGCCTGGAGTAACGGGGGGCCGGAGACCCAGTACTTC
-	TRBJ1-2	-	TRBV18	CASSPSQGKGYSTF	TGTGCCAGCTCACCTAGTCAGGGAAAGGGATACTCCACCTTC
TRBD1	TRBJ1-1	-	TRBV10-2	CASSGQGGVTEAFF	TGTGCCAGCAGCGGACAGGGTGGGGTCACTGAAGCTTTCTTT
-	TRBJ2-2	-	TRBV25-1	CASRLERELFF	TGTGCCAGCAGACTCGAACGGGAGCTGTTTTTT
-	TRBJ1-4	-	TRBV14	CASSLEQGLYEKLFF	TGTGCCAGCAGCCTCGAGCAGGGCCTATATGAAAAACTGTTTTTT
-	TRBJ1-6	many	TRBV10-3	CAISESPGRDNSPLHF	TGTGCCATCAGTGAGTCGCCAGGCAGGGATAATTCACCCCTCCACTTT
-	TRBJ2-7	many	TRBV10-1	CASSESGYEQYF	TGTGCCAGCAGTGAATCAGGGTACGAGCAGTACTTC
-	TRBJ1-2	-	TRBV29-1	CSVVTGNFYGYTF	TGCAGCGTTGTTACGGGGAACTTCTATGGCTACACCTTC
-	TRBJ1-5	-	TRBV18	CASSPVFTGRQPQHF	TGTGCCAGCTCACCGGTCTTCACAGGGAGACAGCCCCAGCATTTT
-	TRBJ1-5	-	TRBV24-1	CATSDVTRDQPQHF	TGTGCCACCAGTGATGTAACCAGGGACCAGCCCCAGCATTTT
-	TRBJ2-1	-	TRBV7-6	CASSSIKAANEQFF	TGTGCCAGCAGCTCCATAAAGGCCGCGAATGAGCAGTTCTTC
-	TRBJ1-6	-	TRBV2	CASEREKAPLHF	TGTGCCAGCGAACGAGAAAAGGCACCCCTCCACTTT
-	TRBJ2-1	-	TRBV14	CASSPGPINEQFF	TGCGCCAGCAGCCCGGGACCGATCAATGAGCAGTTCTTC
TRBD1	TRBJ1-2	-	TRBV2	CASNLQGANYGYTF	TGTGCCAGCAATTTACAGGGGGCCAACTATGGCTACACCTTC
-	TRBJ2-7	-	TRBV11-2	CASSLEVQAYEQYF	TGTGCCAGCAGCTTAGAGGTACAGGCCTACGAGCAGTACTTC
-	TRBJ1-1	-	TRBV19	CASSITRRGNTEAFF	TGTGCCAGTAGTATAACCCGACGGGGAAACACTGAAGCTTTCTTT
-	TRBJ1-5	-	TRBV19	CASSIWQGLGMSNQPQHF	TGTGCCAGTAGTATATGGCAGGGGTTAGGAATGAGCAATCAGCCCCAGCATTTT
-	TRBJ2-3	few	TRBV10-1	CASGDFQAQYF	TGCGCCAGCGGGGATTTCCAAGCTCAGTATTTT
-	TRBJ1-2	-	TRBV24-1	CATSGTREGYTF	TGTGCCACCAGTGGGACTCGAGAAGGCTACACCTTC
-	TRBJ1-1	-	TRBV7-8	CASSPTRHYTEAFF	TGTGCCAGCAGCCCGACAAGGCATTACACTGAAGCTTTCTTT
-	TRBJ2-3	once	TRBV7-6	CASSLAPPGASDTQYF	TGTGCCAGCAGCTTAGCACCCCCCGGGGCTTCCGATACGCAGTATTTT
-	TRBJ2-1	-	TRBV30	CAWSRSSYNEQFF	TGTGCCTGGAGTCGGAGTTCCTACAATGAGCAGTTCTTC
TRBD2	TRBJ2-1	-	TRBV7-8	CASTRRRAGGSYNEQFF	TGTGCCAGTACCCGTAGACGGGCGGGAGGCTCCTACAATGAGCAGTTCTTC
TRBD2	TRBJ2-7	-	TRBV20-1	CSASGTSVSSHEQYF	TGCAGTGCTAGCGGGACTAGCGTTAGCTCCCACGAGCAGTACTTC
-	TRBJ1-1	-	TRBV20-1	CSAGNYAEAFF	TGCAGTGCTGGTAACTACGCTGAAGCTTTCTTT
-	TRBJ1-2	-	TRBV7-2	CASSLAGRNNYGYTF	TGTGCCAGCAGCTTAGCGGGTAGAAATAACTATGGCTACACCTTC
-	TRBJ2-7	-	TRBV20-1	CSARIGQGTHEQYF	TGCAGTGCTAGGATTGGTCAGGGTACCCACGAGCAGTACTTC
-	TRBJ2-6	-	TRBV7-3	CASSAAGSKAGANVLTF	TGTGCCAGCAGCGCAGCAGGGAGTAAAGCCGGGGCCAACGTCCTGACTTTC
-	TRBJ1-1	-	TRBV7-2	CASSPSPGNTEAFF	TGTGCCAGCAGCCCAAGCCCCGGGAACACTGAAGCTTTCTTT
-	TRBJ1-2	-	TRBV7-2	CASSLGRHYCYTF	TGTGCCAGCAGCTTAGGTAGACACTATTGCTACACCTTC
-	TRBJ2-7	-	TRBV27	CASSAINRGHSYEQYF	TGTGCCAGCAGTGCCATAAATAGAGGACACTCCTACGAGCAGTACTTC
TRBD2	TRBJ2-1	few	TRBV4-2	CASSQTGTSGLYNEQFF	TGTGCCAGCAGCCAAACCGGGACTAGCGGGCTCTACAATGAGCAGTTCTTC
-	TRBJ2-7	few	TRBV19	CASSRPGTSEQYF	TGTGCCAGTAGTAGACCCGGGACCTCCGAGCAGTACTTC